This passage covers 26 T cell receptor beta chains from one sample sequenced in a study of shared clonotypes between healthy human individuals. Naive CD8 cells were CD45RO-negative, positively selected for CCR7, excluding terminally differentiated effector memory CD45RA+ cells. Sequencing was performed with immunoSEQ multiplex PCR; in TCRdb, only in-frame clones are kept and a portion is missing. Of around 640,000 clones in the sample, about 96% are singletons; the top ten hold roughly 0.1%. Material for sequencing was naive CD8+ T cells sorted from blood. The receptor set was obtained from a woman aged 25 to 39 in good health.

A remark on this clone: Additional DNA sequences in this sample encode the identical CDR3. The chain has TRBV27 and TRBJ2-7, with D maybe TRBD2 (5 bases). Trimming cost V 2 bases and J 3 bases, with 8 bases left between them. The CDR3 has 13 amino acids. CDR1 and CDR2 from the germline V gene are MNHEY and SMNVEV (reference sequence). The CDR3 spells CASSLTSGYEQYF. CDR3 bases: TGTGCCAGCAGTTTAACCAGCGGCTACGAGCAGTACTTC.

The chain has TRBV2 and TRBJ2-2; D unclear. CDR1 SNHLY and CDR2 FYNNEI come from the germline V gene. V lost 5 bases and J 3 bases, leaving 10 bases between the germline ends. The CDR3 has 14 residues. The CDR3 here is CASSPSSYTGELFF. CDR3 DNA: TGTGCCAGCAGTCCCTCTAGTTACACCGGGGAGCTGTTTTTT.

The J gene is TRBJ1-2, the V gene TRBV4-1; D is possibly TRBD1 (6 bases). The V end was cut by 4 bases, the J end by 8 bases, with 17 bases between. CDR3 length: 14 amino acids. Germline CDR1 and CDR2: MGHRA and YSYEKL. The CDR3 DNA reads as TGCGCCAGCAGCCGACCACAGGGTCATGAAGGCTACACCTTC. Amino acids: CASSRPQGHEGYTF.

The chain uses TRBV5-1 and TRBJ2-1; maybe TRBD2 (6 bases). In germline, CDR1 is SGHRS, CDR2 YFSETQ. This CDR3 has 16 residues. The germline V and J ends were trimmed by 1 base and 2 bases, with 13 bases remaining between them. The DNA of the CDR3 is TGCGCCAGCAGCTTGACGAGCGGGCCCACCTACAATGAGCAGTTCTTC. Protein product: CASSLTSGPTYNEQFF. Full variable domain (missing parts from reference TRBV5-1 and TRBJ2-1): KAGVTQTPRYLIKTRGQQVTLSCSPISGHRSVSWYQQTPGQGLQFLFEYFSETQRNKGNFPGRFSGRQFSNSRSEMNVSTLELGDSALYLCASSLTSGPTYNEQFFGPGTRLTVL.

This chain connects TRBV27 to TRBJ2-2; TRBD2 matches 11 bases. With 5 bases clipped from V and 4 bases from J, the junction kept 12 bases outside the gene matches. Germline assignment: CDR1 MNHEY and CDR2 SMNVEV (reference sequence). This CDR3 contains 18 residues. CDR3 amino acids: CASSPLRLAGFGTGELFF. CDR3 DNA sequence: TGTGCCAGCAGTCCATTGAGACTAGCGGGATTTGGCACCGGGGAGCTGTTTTTT.

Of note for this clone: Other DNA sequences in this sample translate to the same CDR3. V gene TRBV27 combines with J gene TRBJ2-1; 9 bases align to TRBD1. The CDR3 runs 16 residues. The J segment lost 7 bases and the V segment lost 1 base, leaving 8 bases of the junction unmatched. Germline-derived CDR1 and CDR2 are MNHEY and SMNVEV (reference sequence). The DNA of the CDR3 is TGTGCCAGCAGTTTATTGTTGGGACAGGGACCAAATGAGCAGTTCTTC. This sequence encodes CASSLLLGQGPNEQFF.

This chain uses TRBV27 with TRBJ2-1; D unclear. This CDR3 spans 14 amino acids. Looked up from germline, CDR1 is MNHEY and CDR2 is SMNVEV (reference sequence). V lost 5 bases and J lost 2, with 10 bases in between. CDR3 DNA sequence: TGTGCCAGCAGTGCTCAGAGTACCTACAATGAGCAGTTCTTC. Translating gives CASSAQSTYNEQFF.

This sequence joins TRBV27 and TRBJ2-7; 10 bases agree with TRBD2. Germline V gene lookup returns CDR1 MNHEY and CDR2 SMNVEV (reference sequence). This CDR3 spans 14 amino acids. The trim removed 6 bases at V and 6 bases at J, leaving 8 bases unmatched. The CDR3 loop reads CASSNLAGVSEQYF. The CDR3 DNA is TGTGCCAGCAGCAATCTAGCGGGAGTGTCCGAGCAGTACTTC.

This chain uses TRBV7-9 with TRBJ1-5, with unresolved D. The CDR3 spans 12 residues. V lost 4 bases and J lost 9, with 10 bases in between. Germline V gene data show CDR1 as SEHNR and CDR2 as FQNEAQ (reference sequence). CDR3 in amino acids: CASSSEGRPQHF. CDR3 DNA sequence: TGTGCCAGCAGCTCGGAGGGTCGGCCCCAGCATTTT.

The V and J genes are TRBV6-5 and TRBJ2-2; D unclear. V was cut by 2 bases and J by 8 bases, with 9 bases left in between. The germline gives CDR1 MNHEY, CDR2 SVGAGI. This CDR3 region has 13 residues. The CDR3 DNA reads TGTGCCAGCAGTTACCCTACCTCTGGGGAGCTGTTTTTT. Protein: CASSYPTSGELFF.

CDR3 sequence reads: CASSLAGASEQYF. The CDR3 nucleotides read TGCGCCAGCAGCCTGGCGGGGGCTAGCGAGCAGTACTTC. The genes are TRBV4-1 and TRBJ2-7; D may be TRBD2 (7 bases). Germline values: CDR1 MGHRA, CDR2 YSYEKL. This CDR3 region has 13 residues. The V and J ends lost 4 bases and 6 bases respectively, with 13 bases between them.

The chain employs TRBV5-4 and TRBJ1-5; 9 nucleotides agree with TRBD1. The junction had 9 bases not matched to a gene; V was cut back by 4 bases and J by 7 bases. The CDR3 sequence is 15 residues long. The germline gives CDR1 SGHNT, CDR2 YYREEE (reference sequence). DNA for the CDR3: TGTGCCAGCAGCCGGGGCACAGGGGGCGACCAGCCCCAGCATTTT. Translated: CASSRGTGGDQPQHF.

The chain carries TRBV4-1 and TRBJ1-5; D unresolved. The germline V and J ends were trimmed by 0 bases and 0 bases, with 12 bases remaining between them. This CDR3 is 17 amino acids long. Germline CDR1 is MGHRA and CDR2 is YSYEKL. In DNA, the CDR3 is TGCGCCAGCAGCCAAGATTCGGTTGACCTTAGCAATCAGCCCCAGCATTTT. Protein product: CASSQDSVDLSNQPQHF.

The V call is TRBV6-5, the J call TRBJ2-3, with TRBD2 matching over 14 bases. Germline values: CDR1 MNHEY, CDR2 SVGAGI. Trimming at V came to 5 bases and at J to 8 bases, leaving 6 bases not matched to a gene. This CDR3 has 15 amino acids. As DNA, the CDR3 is TGTGCCAGCAGTCTCGGGACTAGCGGGGGTGGTACGCAGTATTTT. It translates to CASSLGTSGGGTQYF.

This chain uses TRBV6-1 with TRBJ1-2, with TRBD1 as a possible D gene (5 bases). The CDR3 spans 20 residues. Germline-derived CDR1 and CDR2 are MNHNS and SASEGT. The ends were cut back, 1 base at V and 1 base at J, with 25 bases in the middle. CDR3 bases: TGTGCCAGCAGTGAAGTTTCGGTATACCGGGGCCCACTACATAACTATGGCTACACCTTC. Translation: CASSEVSVYRGPLHNYGYTF.

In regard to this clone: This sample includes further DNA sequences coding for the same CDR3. This CDR3 reads CASSVEGTSTDTQYF. The DNA of the CDR3 is TGTGCCAGCAGCGTAGAAGGGACTAGCACAGATACGCAGTATTTT. V and J are TRBV9 and TRBJ2-3; maybe TRBD2 (6 bases). Trimming removed 0 bases from V and 0 bases from J, with 8 bases in between. Germline V gene lookup returns CDR1 SGDLS and CDR2 YYNGEE. CDR3 length equals 15 residues.

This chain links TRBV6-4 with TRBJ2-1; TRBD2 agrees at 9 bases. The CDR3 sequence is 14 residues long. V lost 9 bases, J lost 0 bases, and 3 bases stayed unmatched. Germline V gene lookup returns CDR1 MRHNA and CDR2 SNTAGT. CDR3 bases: TGTGCCAGTCGTAGCGGGAGCTCCTACAATGAGCAGTTCTTC. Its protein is CASRSGSSYNEQFF.

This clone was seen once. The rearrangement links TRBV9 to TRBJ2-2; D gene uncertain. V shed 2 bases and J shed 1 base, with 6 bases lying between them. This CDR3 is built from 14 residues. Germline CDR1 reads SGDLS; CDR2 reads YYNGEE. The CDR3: CASSVWGNTGELFF. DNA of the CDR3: TGTGCCAGCAGCGTTTGGGGGAACACCGGGGAGCTGTTTTTT.

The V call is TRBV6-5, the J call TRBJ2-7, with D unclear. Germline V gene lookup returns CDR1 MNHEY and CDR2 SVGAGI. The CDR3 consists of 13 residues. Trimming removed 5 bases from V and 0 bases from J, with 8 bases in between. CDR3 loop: CASSGPGSYEQYF. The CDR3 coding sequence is TGTGCCAGCAGTGGGCCGGGCTCCTACGAGCAGTACTTC.

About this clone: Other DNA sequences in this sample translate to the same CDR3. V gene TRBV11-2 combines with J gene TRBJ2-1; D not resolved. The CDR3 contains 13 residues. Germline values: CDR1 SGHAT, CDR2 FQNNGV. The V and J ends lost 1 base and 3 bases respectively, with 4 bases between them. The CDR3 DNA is TGTGCCAGCAGCTTAGGACTCTACAATGAGCAGTTCTTC. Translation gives CASSLGLYNEQFF.

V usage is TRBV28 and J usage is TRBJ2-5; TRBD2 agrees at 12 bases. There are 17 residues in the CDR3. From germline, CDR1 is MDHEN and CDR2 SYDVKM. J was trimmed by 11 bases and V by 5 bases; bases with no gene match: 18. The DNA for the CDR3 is TGTGCCAGCAGTGCACGAAGACTAGCGGGAGCCCCATGGGAGCAGTACTTC. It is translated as CASSARRLAGAPWEQYF. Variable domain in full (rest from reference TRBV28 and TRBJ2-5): DVKVTQSSRYLVKRTGEKVFLECVQDMDHENMFWYRQDPGLGLRLIYFSYDVKMKEKGDIPEGYSVSREKKERFSLILESASTNQTSMYLCASSARRLAGAPWEQYFGPGTRLLVL.

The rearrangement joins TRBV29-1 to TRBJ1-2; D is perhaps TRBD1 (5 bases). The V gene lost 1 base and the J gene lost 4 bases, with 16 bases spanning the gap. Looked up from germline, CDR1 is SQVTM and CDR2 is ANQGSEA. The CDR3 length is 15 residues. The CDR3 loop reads CSVEVEDTATYGYTF. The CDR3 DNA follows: TGCAGCGTTGAAGTCGAGGACACCGCGACCTATGGCTACACCTTC.

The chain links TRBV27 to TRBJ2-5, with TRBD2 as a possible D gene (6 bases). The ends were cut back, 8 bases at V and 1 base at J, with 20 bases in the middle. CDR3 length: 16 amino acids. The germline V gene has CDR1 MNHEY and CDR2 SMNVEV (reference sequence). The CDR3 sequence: CASYGGRGGGQETQYF. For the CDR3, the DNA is TGTGCCAGCTATGGGGGACGGGGAGGCGGCCAAGAGACCCAGTACTTC.

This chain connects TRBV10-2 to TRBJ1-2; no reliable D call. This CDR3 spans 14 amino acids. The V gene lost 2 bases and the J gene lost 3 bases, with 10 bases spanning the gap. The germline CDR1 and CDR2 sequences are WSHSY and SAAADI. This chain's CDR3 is CASSEGPVDYGYTF. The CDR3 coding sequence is TGCGCCAGCAGTGAGGGTCCTGTTGACTATGGCTACACCTTC.

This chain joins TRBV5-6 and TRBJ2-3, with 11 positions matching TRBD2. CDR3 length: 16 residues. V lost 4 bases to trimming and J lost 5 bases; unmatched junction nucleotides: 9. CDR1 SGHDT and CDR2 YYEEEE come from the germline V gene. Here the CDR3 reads CASSILAGGRGDTQYF. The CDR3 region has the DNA TGTGCCAGCAGCATCTTAGCGGGAGGGCGGGGAGATACGCAGTATTTT.

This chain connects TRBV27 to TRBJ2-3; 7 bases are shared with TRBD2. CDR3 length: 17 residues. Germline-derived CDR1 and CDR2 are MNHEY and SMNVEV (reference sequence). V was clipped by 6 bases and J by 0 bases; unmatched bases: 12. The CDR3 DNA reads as TGTGCCAGCAGGCCGGGACTATACTCGTCTAGCACAGATACGCAGTATTTT. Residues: CASRPGLYSSSTDTQYF.